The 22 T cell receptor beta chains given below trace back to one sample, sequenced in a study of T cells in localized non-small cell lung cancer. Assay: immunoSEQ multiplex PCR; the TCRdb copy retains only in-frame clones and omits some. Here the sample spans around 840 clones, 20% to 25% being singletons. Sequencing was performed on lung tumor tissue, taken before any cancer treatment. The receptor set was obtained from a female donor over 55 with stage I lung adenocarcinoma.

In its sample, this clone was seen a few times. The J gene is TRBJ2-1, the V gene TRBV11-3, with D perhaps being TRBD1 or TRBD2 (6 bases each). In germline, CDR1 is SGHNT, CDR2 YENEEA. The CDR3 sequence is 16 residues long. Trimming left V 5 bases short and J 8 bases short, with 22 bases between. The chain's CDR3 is CASSGPGGDPLHEQFF. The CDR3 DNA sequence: TGTGCCAGCAGCGGCCCCGGGGGCGACCCGCTCCATGAGCAGTTCTTC.

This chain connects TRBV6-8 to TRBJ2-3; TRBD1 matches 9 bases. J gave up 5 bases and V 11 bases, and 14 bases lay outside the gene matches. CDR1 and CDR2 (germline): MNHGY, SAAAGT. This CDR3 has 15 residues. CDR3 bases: TGTGCCTCTTCGGAACAGGGGGCGCCCGGAGATACGCAGTATTTT. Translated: CASSEQGAPGDTQYF.

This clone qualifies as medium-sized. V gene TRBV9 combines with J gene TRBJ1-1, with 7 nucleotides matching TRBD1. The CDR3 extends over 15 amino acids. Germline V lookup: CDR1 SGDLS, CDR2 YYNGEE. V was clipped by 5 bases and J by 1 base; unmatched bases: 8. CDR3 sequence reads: CASRGTATRNTEAFF. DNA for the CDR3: TGTGCCAGCAGGGGGACAGCAACTAGGAACACTGAAGCTTTCTTT. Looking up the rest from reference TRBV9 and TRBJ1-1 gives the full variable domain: DSGVTQTPKHLITATGQRVTLRCSPRSGDLSVYWYQQSLDQGLQFLIQYYNGEERAKGNILERFSAQQFPDLHSELNLSSLELGDSALYFCASRGTATRNTEAFFGQGTRLTVV.

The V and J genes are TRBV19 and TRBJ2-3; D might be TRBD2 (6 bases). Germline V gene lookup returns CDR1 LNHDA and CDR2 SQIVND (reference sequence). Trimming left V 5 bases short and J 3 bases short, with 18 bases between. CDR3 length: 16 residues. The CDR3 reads CASSPTPFSGTDTQYF. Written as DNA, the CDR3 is TGTGCCAGTAGTCCAACCCCTTTCAGCGGGACAGATACGCAGTATTTT.

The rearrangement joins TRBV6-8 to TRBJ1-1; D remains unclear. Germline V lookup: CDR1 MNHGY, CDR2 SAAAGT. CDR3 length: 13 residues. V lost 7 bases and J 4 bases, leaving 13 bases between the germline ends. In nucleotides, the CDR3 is TGTGCCAGCACCTCGGTCCTGGGCACTGAAGCTTTCTTT. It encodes CASTSVLGTEAFF.

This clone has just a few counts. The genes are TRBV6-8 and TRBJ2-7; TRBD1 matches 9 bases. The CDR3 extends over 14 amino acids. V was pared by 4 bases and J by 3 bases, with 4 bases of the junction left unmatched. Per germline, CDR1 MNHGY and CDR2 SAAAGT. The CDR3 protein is CASSSGQGNYEQYV. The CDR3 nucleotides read TGTGCCAGCAGTTCGGGACAGGGCAACTACGAGCAGTACGTC.

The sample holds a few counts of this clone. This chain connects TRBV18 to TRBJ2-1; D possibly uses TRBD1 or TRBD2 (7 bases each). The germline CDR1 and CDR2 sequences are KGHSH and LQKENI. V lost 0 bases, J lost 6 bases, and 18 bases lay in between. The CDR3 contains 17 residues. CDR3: CASSPPQGGRISNEQFF. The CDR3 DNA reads TGTGCCAGCTCACCACCGCAGGGGGGGCGGATTTCCAATGAGCAGTTCTTC.

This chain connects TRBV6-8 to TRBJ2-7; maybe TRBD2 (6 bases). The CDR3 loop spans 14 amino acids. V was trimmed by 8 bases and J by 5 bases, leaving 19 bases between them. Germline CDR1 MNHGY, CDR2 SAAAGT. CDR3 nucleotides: TGTGCCAGCTCTCCCGGGGAGGAGGTTCACGAGCAGTACGTC. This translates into CASSPGEEVHEQYV.

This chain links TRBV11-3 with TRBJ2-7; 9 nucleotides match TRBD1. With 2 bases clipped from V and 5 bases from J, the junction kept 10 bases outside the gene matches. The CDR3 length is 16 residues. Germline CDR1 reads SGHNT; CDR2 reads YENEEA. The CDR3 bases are TGTGCCAGCAGCTTAAGACGAGGACAGGGGACGGACGAGCAGTACTTC. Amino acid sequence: CASSLRRGQGTDEQYF.

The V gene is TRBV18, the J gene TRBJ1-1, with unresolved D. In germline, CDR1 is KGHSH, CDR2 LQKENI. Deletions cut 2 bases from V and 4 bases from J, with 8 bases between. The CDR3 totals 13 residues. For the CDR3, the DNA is TGTGCCAGCTCACCAGTTAGTGGCACTGAAGCTTTCTTT. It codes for CASSPVSGTEAFF.

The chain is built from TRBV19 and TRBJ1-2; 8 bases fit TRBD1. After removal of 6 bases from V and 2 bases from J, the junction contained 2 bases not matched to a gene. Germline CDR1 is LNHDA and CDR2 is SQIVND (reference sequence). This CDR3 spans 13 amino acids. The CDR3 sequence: CASRQGGNYGYTF. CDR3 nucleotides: TGTGCCAGTAGACAGGGGGGAAACTATGGCTACACCTTC.

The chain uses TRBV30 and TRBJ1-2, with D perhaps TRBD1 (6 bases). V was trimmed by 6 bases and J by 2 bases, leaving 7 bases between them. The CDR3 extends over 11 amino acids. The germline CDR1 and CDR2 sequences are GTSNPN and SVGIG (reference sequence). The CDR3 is CACGQNYGYTF. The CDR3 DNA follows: TGTGCCTGCGGACAGAACTATGGCTACACCTTC.

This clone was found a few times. CDR3 nucleotide sequence: TGTGCCAGCTCACCGACGGAACGGCCGAACACTGAAGCTTTCTTT. This codes for CASSPTERPNTEAFF. The V and J genes are TRBV18 and TRBJ1-1; D not certain. Trimming pared 3 bases from V and 1 base from J, leaving 12 bases between. CDR3 length: 15 residues. In germline, CDR1 is KGHSH, CDR2 LQKENI. Full variable domain (remainder filled in from reference TRBV18 and TRBJ1-1): NAGVMQNPRHLVRRRGQEARLRCSPMKGHSHVYWYRQLPEEGLKFMVYLQKENIIDESGMPKERFSAEFPKEGPSILRIQQVVRGDSAAYFCASSPTERPNTEAFFGQGTRLTVV.

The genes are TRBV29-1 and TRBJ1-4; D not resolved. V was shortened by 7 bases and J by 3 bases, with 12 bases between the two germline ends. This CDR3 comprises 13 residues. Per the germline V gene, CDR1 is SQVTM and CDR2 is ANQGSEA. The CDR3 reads CSASKYPNEKLFF. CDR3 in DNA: TGCAGCGCCTCGAAGTACCCTAATGAAAAACTGTTTTTT.

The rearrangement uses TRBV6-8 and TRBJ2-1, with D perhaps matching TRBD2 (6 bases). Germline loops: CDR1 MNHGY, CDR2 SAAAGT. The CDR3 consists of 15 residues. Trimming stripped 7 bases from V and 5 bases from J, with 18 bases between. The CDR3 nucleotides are TGTGCCAGCATAGCCGGACTATCCATCCACAATGAGCAGTTCTTC. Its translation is CASIAGLSIHNEQFF.

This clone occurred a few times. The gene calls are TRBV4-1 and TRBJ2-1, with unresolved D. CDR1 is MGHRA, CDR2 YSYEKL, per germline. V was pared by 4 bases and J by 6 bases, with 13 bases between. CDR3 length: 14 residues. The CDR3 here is CASSLGPVPNEQFF. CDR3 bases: TGCGCCAGCAGCCTCGGACCCGTTCCCAATGAGCAGTTCTTC.

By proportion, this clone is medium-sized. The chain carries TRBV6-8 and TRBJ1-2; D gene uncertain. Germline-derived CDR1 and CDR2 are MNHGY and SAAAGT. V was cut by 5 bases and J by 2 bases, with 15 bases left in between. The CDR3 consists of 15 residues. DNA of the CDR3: TGTGCCAGCAGTACCCGAGGTCTGGGCAACTATGGCTACACCTTC. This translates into CASSTRGLGNYGYTF.

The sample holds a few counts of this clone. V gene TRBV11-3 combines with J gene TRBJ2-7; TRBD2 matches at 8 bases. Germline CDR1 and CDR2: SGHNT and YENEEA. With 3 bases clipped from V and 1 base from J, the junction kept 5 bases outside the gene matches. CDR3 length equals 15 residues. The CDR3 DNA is TGTGCCAGCAGCTTCGGCGGGGGGCGTTCCTACGAGCAGTACTTC. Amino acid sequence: CASSFGGGRSYEQYF.

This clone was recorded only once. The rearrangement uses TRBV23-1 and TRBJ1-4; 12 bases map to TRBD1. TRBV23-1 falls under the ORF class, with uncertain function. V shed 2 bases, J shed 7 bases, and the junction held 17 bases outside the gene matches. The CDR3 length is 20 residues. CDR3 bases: TGCGCCAGCAGTCAAATCGTCAAACCGGGACAGGGGGCAGTGAGTGAAAAACTGTTTTTT. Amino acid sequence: CASSQIVKPGQGAVSEKLFF.

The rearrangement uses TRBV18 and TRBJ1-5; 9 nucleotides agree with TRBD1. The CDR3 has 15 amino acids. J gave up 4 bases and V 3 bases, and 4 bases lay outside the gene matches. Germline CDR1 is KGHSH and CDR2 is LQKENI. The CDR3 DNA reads TGTGCCAGCTCACCGTCGACAGGGGGAAATCAGCCCCAGCATTTT. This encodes CASSPSTGGNQPQHF.

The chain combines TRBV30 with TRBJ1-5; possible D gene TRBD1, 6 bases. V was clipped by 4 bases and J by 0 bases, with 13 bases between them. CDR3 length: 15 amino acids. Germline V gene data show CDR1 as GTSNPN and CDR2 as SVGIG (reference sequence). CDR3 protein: CAWNLGTISNQPQHF. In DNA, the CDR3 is TGTGCCTGGAATCTTGGGACAATTAGCAATCAGCCCCAGCATTTT.

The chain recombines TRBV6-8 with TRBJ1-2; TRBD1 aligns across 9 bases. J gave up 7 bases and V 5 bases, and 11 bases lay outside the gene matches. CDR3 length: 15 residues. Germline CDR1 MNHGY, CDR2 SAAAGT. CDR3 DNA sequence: TGTGCCAGCAGTCCCAAGGGAACAGGGGGCTTTGGCTACACCTTC. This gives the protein CASSPKGTGGFGYTF.